The 9 T cell receptor beta chains below all came from one sample that was sequenced in a study of blood T cells in healthy people across ages. PCR was performed a second time for about 7 to 12 cycles using a sample-barcoded 5' primer and a J-beta primer mix. TCRdb itself ran the 5' RACE reads through MiXCR, one entry per CDR3 protein. The sample holds about 1.5 million distinct CDR3 sequences; roughly 43% are singletons and the top ten take over 3.5%. The sample consisted of blood. The receptor source for this set is a woman between 18 and 30 years old in good health.

This clonotype was observed many times. This rearrangement joins TRBV12-3 or TRBV12-4 to TRBJ2-1; 7 nucleotides agree with TRBD1. The CDR3 loop spans 14 amino acids. The V segment lost 5 bases and the J segment 8 bases; nucleotides outside the gene matches: 9. CDR3 sequence: CASSENRGLDEQFF. CDR3 DNA: TGTGCCAGCAGTGAAAACAGGGGTTTGGATGAGCAGTTCTTC.

The V and J genes are TRBV28 and TRBJ2-1; maybe TRBD2 (5 bases). Germline CDR1 reads MDHEN; CDR2 reads SYDVKM. Between the trimmed V and J ends, which lost 11 bases and 4 bases, there was a span of 15 bases. The CDR3 spans 13 residues. For the CDR3, the DNA is TGTGCCGCAGAAGCAAGGGAGTACAATGAGCAGTTCTTC. Protein: CAAEAREYNEQFF. The variable domain in full, completed from reference TRBV28 and TRBJ2-1, reads DVKVTQSSRYLVKRTGEKVFLECVQDMDHENMFWYRQDPGLGLRLIYFSYDVKMKEKGDIPEGYSVSREKKERFSLILESASTNQTSMYLCAAEAREYNEQFFGPGTRLTVL.

Only a few counts were recorded for this clonotype. J is TRBJ1-2 and V is TRBV7-9; D might be TRBD1 (5 bases). Germline V gene sequence: CDR1 SEHNR, CDR2 FQNEAQ (reference sequence). Trimming stripped 1 base from V and 3 bases from J, with 12 bases between. The CDR3 runs 15 residues. In nucleotides, the CDR3 is TGTGCCAGCAGCTTAGACAGGCCGGTGCACTATGGCTACACCTTC. Residues: CASSLDRPVHYGYTF.

A few counts support this clonotype. This chain links TRBV20-1 with TRBJ1-2; possibly TRBD1 for D (5 bases). Germline V gene lookup returns CDR1 DFQATT and CDR2 SNEGSKA (reference sequence). The CDR3 consists of 13 residues. V dropped 3 bases and J dropped 2 bases, with 10 bases sitting between them. The CDR3 here is CSASTGLNYGYTF. CDR3 coding DNA: TGCAGTGCTAGCACAGGTCTAAACTATGGCTACACCTTC.

The rearrangement uses TRBV30 and TRBJ2-7, with a tentative D call TRBD1 (6 bases). CDR3 length: 13 residues. Trimming cost V 0 bases and J 4 bases, with 10 bases left between them. Germline V lookup: CDR1 GTSNPN, CDR2 SVGIG (reference sequence). The CDR3: CAWSVAGVYEQYF. As DNA, the CDR3 is TGTGCCTGGAGTGTAGCAGGGGTTTACGAGCAGTACTTC.

This clonotype was detected a few times. The chain joins TRBV7-6 to TRBJ1-2, with D possibly being TRBD1 (5 bases). V shed 0 bases and J shed 8 bases, with 16 bases lying between them. CDR1 and CDR2 (germline): SGHVS, FNYEAQ. This CDR3 comprises 15 residues. CDR3 protein: CASSLAPDTALGYTF. CDR3 DNA: TGTGCCAGCAGCTTAGCCCCGGACACGGCTCTGGGCTACACCTTC.

The chain uses TRBV5-1 and TRBJ2-2, with 7 bases aligning to TRBD1. CDR1 and CDR2 from the germline V gene are SGHRS and YFSETQ. The length of the CDR3 is 15 residues. Trimming removed 2 bases from V and 3 bases from J; junction bases left unmatched: 4. The CDR3 bases are TGCGCCAGCAGCTTTACTACAGGGGACACCGGGGAGCTGTTTTTT. Amino acid sequence: CASSFTTGDTGELFF.

This chain uses TRBV6-4 with TRBJ2-1; D might be TRBD2 (5 bases). The V end was cut by 2 bases, the J end by 0 bases, with 14 bases between. Germline V gene lookup returns CDR1 MRHNA and CDR2 SNTAGT. The CDR3 length is 17 residues. The DNA of the CDR3 is TGTGCCAGCAGTGACCGTTACGGGAAGAGCTCCTACAATGAGCAGTTCTTC. This gives the protein CASSDRYGKSSYNEQFF.

This clonotype was seen a handful of times. The V call is TRBV20-1, the J call TRBJ2-1, with no clear D. There are 11 residues in the CDR3. The germline CDR1 and CDR2 sequences are DFQATT and SNEGSKA (reference sequence). V shed 5 bases and J shed 4 bases, with 6 bases lying between them. CDR3 sequence: CSAVEYNEQFF. CDR3 DNA: TGCAGTGCTGTGGAATACAATGAGCAGTTCTTC.